These 24 T cell receptor beta chains originate from one sample sequenced in a study of shared clonotypes between healthy human individuals. Sequencing used immunoSEQ multiplex PCR; TCRdb keeps in-frame clones, though not all of them. The sample yields more than 2 million clones, around 95% seen once. Sequencing was done on a sample of naive CD4+ T cells sorted from blood. Subset described: CD45RA+ positively selected. The receptors come from a man between 18 and 29 years old in good health.

The rearrangement joins TRBV9 to TRBJ2-7; 7 bases align to TRBD1. The CDR3 has 15 amino acids. J lost 4 bases, V lost 4 bases, and 11 bases had no gene match. Germline loops: CDR1 SGDLS, CDR2 YYNGEE. The CDR3 nucleotides are TGTGCCAGCAGCCTACAGACAGGGACGGAATACGAGCAGTACTTC. Translated, it gives CASSLQTGTEYEQYF. Variable domain in full (rest from reference TRBV9 and TRBJ2-7): DSGVTQTPKHLITATGQRVTLRCSPRSGDLSVYWYQQSLDQGLQFLIQYYNGEERAKGNILERFSAQQFPDLHSELNLSSLELGDSALYFCASSLQTGTEYEQYFGPGTRLTVT.

The chain employs TRBV5-6 and TRBJ1-2; a weak D match, TRBD1 (6 bases). CDR1 and CDR2 (germline): SGHDT, YYEEEE. V lost 4 bases to trimming and J lost 7 bases, with 23 bases between them. CDR3 length equals 16 residues. This CDR3 is CASSPRQVLLLSGYTF. CDR3 nucleotides: TGTGCCAGCAGCCCAAGACAGGTCTTACTCCTTTCTGGCTACACCTTC.

V usage is TRBV5-1 and J usage is TRBJ2-7, with D possibly matching TRBD2 (7 bases). Deletions cut 3 bases from V and 5 bases from J, with 18 bases between. This CDR3 contains 15 residues. In germline, CDR1 is SGHRS, CDR2 YFSETQ. The CDR3 spells CASSSRGGNEDEQYF. Written as DNA, the CDR3 is TGCGCCAGCAGCTCTAGGGGGGGTAACGAAGACGAGCAGTACTTC.

A single count supports this clone. The chain joins TRBV25-1 to TRBJ2-5; a possible D gene is TRBD2 (5 bases). The CDR3 loop spans 14 amino acids. Trimming pared 1 base from V and 2 bases from J, leaving 8 bases between. Looked up from germline, CDR1 is MGHDK and CDR2 is SYGVNS. CDR3 amino acids: CASSELLAQETQYF. Here the CDR3 DNA reads TGTGCCAGCAGTGAATTGCTAGCACAAGAGACCCAGTACTTC.

A remark on this clone: Other DNA sequences of this sample code for an identical CDR3. V usage is TRBV6-5 and J usage is TRBJ1-5, with D perhaps matching TRBD1 (5 bases). The CDR3 spans 15 residues. Trimming removed 2 bases at V and 2 bases at J, with 10 bases between. Germline V gives CDR1 MNHEY, CDR2 SVGAGI. The CDR3 DNA sequence: TGTGCCAGCAGTTACGGGGGTCTGGGCAATCAGCCCCAGCATTTT. Protein product: CASSYGGLGNQPQHF.

This rearrangement joins TRBV15 to TRBJ2-3; 10 bases map to TRBD1. The germline gives CDR1 LNHNV, CDR2 YYDKDF (reference sequence). V shed 5 bases and J 5 bases; nucleotides not matched to a gene: 4. The CDR3 contains 14 residues. In DNA, the CDR3 is TGTGCCACCAGCTCGGGACAGGGGATAGATACGCAGTATTTT. Protein: CATSSGQGIDTQYF. Complete variable domain (other parts from reference TRBV15 and TRBJ2-3): DAMVIQNPRYQVTQFGKPVTLSCSQTLNHNVMYWYQQKSSQAPKLLFHYYDKDFNNEADTPDNFQSRRPNTSFCFLDIRSPGLGDTAMYLCATSSGQGIDTQYFGPGTRLTVL.

The chain carries TRBV6-5 and TRBJ1-2; D uncertain. CDR1 is MNHEY, CDR2 SVGAGI, per germline. The CDR3 sequence is 14 residues long. V was trimmed by 11 bases and J by 4 bases, leaving 20 bases between them. DNA of the CDR3: TGTGCCTCCTCAACGGCACAGCCTATCTATGGCTACACCTTC. It yields the protein CASSTAQPIYGYTF.

The genes are TRBV5-1 and TRBJ1-5; D not resolved. V shed 2 bases and J shed 5 bases, with 14 bases lying between them. The germline V gene has CDR1 SGHRS and CDR2 YFSETQ. This CDR3 spans 15 amino acids. The CDR3 nucleotides are TGCGCCAGCAGCTTTTCCGGTCAGAATTATCAGCCCCAGCATTTT. This codes for CASSFSGQNYQPQHF. The whole variable domain, remainder taken from reference TRBV5-1 and TRBJ1-5, is KAGVTQTPRYLIKTRGQQVTLSCSPISGHRSVSWYQQTPGQGLQFLFEYFSETQRNKGNFPGRFSGRQFSNSRSEMNVSTLELGDSALYLCASSFSGQNYQPQHFGDGTRLSIL.

As to this clone: Other DNA sequences in this specimen translate into the identical CDR3. The chain has TRBV18 and TRBJ1-4; D gene uncertain. V was trimmed by 3 bases and J by 4 bases, leaving 6 bases between them. Germline-derived CDR1 and CDR2 are KGHSH and LQKENI. The CDR3 contains 13 residues. The CDR3 nucleotides are TGTGCCAGCTCACCGGCTATTAATGAAAAACTGTTTTTT. Protein product: CASSPAINEKLFF.

Details on this clone: The same CDR3 is also encoded by other DNA sequences in this sample. V is TRBV5-1 and J is TRBJ1-1, with a tentative D call TRBD1 (6 bases). In germline, CDR1 is SGHRS, CDR2 YFSETQ. This CDR3 is built from 13 residues. V was shortened by 5 bases and J by 0 bases, with 8 bases between the two germline ends. CDR3 nucleotides: TGCGCCAGCAGAGGGGGAATGAACACTGAAGCTTTCTTT. It codes for CASRGGMNTEAFF.

In the case of this clone: A junction boundary mismatches the germline segment, possibly from a read error. The V call is TRBV7-7, the J call TRBJ2-2; tentatively, D is TRBD2 (6 bases). Per germline, CDR1 SSHAT and CDR2 FNYEAQ (reference sequence). The length of the CDR3 is 13 residues. The CDR3 loop reads CASTPEGPGELFF. In nucleotides, the CDR3 is TGTGCTAGCACCCCGGAGGGCCCCGGGGAGCTGTTTTTT.

The V and J genes are TRBV7-2 and TRBJ2-1, with a tentative D call TRBD2 (5 bases). The CDR3 has 13 residues. Germline CDR1 and CDR2: SGHTA and FQGNSA. V was trimmed by 7 bases and J by 6 bases, leaving 13 bases between them. CDR3 sequence: CASTNPGSNEQFF. The CDR3 DNA reads as TGTGCCAGCACCAACCCGGGATCCAATGAGCAGTTCTTC.

This clone was seen just once. V usage is TRBV30 and J usage is TRBJ2-7, with D perhaps matching TRBD2 (5 bases). The CDR3 consists of 13 residues. V was shortened by 2 bases and J by 1 base, with 9 bases between the two germline ends. Germline V gene lookup returns CDR1 GTSNPN and CDR2 SVGIG (reference sequence). The CDR3 nucleotides read TGTGCCTGGAGTCGGGAACCATCCTACGAGCAGTACTTC. Translated, it gives CAWSREPSYEQYF.

V is TRBV27 and J is TRBJ1-2; 9 nucleotides align to TRBD1. This CDR3 has 17 amino acids. The ends lost 1 base at V and 2 bases at J; junction bases unmatched: 8. In germline, CDR1 is MNHEY, CDR2 SMNVEV (reference sequence). The chain's CDR3 is CASSLWGTGTVNYGYTF. CDR3 nucleotide sequence: TGTGCCAGCAGTTTATGGGGGACAGGGACCGTCAACTATGGCTACACCTTC.

Written as DNA, the CDR3 is TGCAGCTTCGAAAGTATAGGGGATACGCAGTATTTT. Translated, it gives CSFESIGDTQYF. The chain couples TRBV29-1 to TRBJ2-3; D call uncertain. The V gene lost 8 bases and the J gene lost 6 bases, with 15 bases spanning the gap. The CDR3 has 12 residues. Germline loops: CDR1 SQVTM, CDR2 ANQGSEA.

The chain employs TRBV12-5 and TRBJ2-1; no clear D gene. Germline V lookup: CDR1 LGHNT, CDR2 FRNRAP. With 0 bases removed from V and 7 bases from J, the gap between germline ends came to 4 bases. There are 12 residues in the CDR3. CDR3 nucleotide sequence: TGTGCTAGTGGTTTGGTCGGTAATGAGCAGTTCTTC. This gives the protein CASGLVGNEQFF.

V is TRBV10-3 and J is TRBJ2-3; 10 nucleotides agree with TRBD1. CDR1 and CDR2 from the germline V gene are ENHRY and SYGVKD. V was pared by 6 bases and J by 4 bases, with 4 bases of the junction left unmatched. The CDR3 runs 14 residues. Here the CDR3 reads CAIRDRGRADTQYF. As DNA, the CDR3 is TGTGCCATCAGAGACAGGGGGCGGGCAGATACGCAGTATTTT.

The CDR3 DNA reads as TGTGCCAGCTTGGGAGGGGGCGCAGTGGGAATGAACACTGAAGCTTTCTTT. This gives the protein CASLGGGAVGMNTEAFF. V is TRBV7-2 and J is TRBJ1-1; 7 nucleotides line up with TRBD1. With V trimmed by 8 bases and J by 0 bases, 15 bases remained unmatched. Germline-derived CDR1 and CDR2 are SGHTA and FQGNSA. CDR3 length equals 17 residues.

V and J are TRBV10-2 and TRBJ2-3, with a tentative D call TRBD2 (6 bases). Germline V CDR1 and CDR2: WSHSY, SAAADI. This CDR3 has 14 amino acids. V was cut by 6 bases and J by 7 bases, with 17 bases left in between. This CDR3 reads CASREGRGGNTQYF. The CDR3 region has the DNA TGCGCCAGCAGAGAGGGCCGAGGCGGGAATACGCAGTATTTT.

The rearrangement uses TRBV6-5 and TRBJ2-7; D not certain. The CDR3 has 12 amino acids. The germline V gene encodes CDR1 MNHEY and CDR2 SVGAGI. V was cut by 8 bases and J by 2 bases, with 10 bases left in between. In DNA form, the CDR3 reads TGTGCCAGCGCGTCCGCGACCTACGAGCAGTACTTC. Translating gives CASASATYEQYF.

The rearrangement uses TRBV2 and TRBJ2-2; TRBD2 agrees at 10 bases. CDR3 size: 16 residues. Germline V gives CDR1 SNHLY, CDR2 FYNNEI. J gave up 4 bases and V 2 bases, and 4 bases lay outside the gene matches. CDR3 sequence: CASSELAGVSTGELFF. The CDR3, as DNA: TGTGCCAGCAGTGAACTAGCGGGGGTCAGCACCGGGGAGCTGTTTTTT. The full variable domain, completed using reference TRBV2 and TRBJ2-2, is EPEVTQTPSHQVTQMGQEVILRCVPISNHLYFYWYRQILGQKVEFLVSFYNNEISEKSEIFDDQFSVERPDGSNFTLKIRSTKLEDSAMYFCASSELAGVSTGELFFGEGSRLTVL.

The genes are TRBV9 and TRBJ2-7, with D unresolved. Germline CDR1 and CDR2: SGDLS and YYNGEE. The CDR3 sequence is 16 residues long. Trimming shortened V by 3 bases and J by 1 base, and 17 bases separated the two germline ends. This CDR3 reads CASSADAITASYEQYF. The CDR3 nucleotides read TGTGCCAGCAGCGCCGACGCAATAACTGCTTCCTACGAGCAGTACTTC.

The V gene is TRBV25-1, the J gene TRBJ1-1, with no clear D. Germline-derived CDR1 and CDR2 are MGHDK and SYGVNS. The CDR3 runs 15 residues. The germline V and J ends were trimmed by 1 base and 5 bases, with 14 bases remaining between them. CDR3 DNA: TGTGCCAGCAGTGAATTAGCCTGGTCGAAGACTGAAGCTTTCTTT. This translates into CASSELAWSKTEAFF.

This CDR3 reads CASRPGEQYF. The CDR3 DNA reads as TGTGCCAGCAGACCCGGCGAGCAGTACTTC. The chain couples TRBV9 to TRBJ2-7; D not certain. Germline CDR1 and CDR2: SGDLS and YYNGEE. CDR3 length equals 10 residues. The V gene lost 5 bases and the J gene lost 6 bases, with 6 bases spanning the gap.